These T cell receptor beta chains were read from a single sample in a study of cytomegalovirus exposure and HLA in healthy donors. Assay: immunoSEQ multiplex PCR; the TCRdb copy retains only in-frame clones and omits some. This listing includes about 88,000 clones. Source material: PBMCs. These TCRs come from a girl aged 5 to 17 in good health and CMV-seropositive. Each CDR3 is given with its conserved first and last residue. Each record gives: CDR3 length, D gene, V gene, J gene, CDR3 protein, CDR3 DNA. A D gene is named only where the DNA matches it firmly.

len: 13; d_gene: NA; v_gene: TRBV2; j_gene: TRBJ2-3; CDR3aa: CASSAQVTDTQYF; CDR3nt: TGTGCCAGCAGTGCGCAGGTCACAGATACGCAGTATTTT
len: 15; d_gene: NA; v_gene: TRBV9; j_gene: TRBJ1-5; CDR3aa: CASSVEEGANQPQHF; CDR3nt: TGTGCCAGCAGCGTAGAGGAGGGTGCAAATCAGCCCCAGCATTTT
len: 16; d_gene: TRBD1; v_gene: TRBV27; j_gene: TRBJ2-7; CDR3aa: CASSRYRDRDPYEQYF; CDR3nt: TGTGCCAGCAGCCGATACCGGGACAGGGACCCCTACGAGCAGTACTTC
len: 13; d_gene: TRBD1; v_gene: TRBV7-6; j_gene: TRBJ2-1; CDR3aa: CASSFSGGNEQFF; CDR3nt: TGTGCCAGCAGCTTTTCAGGGGGCAATGAGCAGTTCTTC
len: 14; d_gene: NA; v_gene: TRBV5-1; j_gene: TRBJ2-7; CDR3aa: CASSFGGGQYEQYF; CDR3nt: TGCGCCAGCAGCTTTGGGGGGGGGCAGTACGAGCAGTACTTC
len: 14; d_gene: TRBD1; v_gene: TRBV6-1; j_gene: TRBJ2-7; CDR3aa: CASSEWDRSYEQYF; CDR3nt: TGTGCCAGCAGTGAATGGGACAGATCCTACGAGCAGTACTTC
len: 17; d_gene: TRBD1; v_gene: TRBV9; j_gene: TRBJ2-1; CDR3aa: CASSVEAGGLSYNEQFF; CDR3nt: TGTGCCAGCAGCGTAGAGGCAGGGGGCCTCTCCTACAATGAGCAGTTCTTC
len: 15; d_gene: TRBD1; v_gene: TRBV11-2; j_gene: TRBJ2-7; CDR3aa: CASSLGQGASYEQYF; CDR3nt: TGTGCCAGCAGCTTAGGACAGGGTGCCTCCTACGAGCAGTACTTC
len: 14; d_gene: TRBD1; v_gene: TRBV27; j_gene: TRBJ1-1; CDR3aa: CASSLDRDRLEAFF; CDR3nt: TGTGCCAGCAGCCTAGACAGGGACCGGCTCGAAGCTTTCTTT
len: 17; d_gene: TRBD2; v_gene: TRBV4-3; j_gene: TRBJ2-5; CDR3aa: CASSQDGPAGDQETQYF; CDR3nt: TGCGCCAGCAGCCAAGATGGTCCAGCGGGGGACCAAGAGACCCAGTACTTC
len: 16; d_gene: TRBD2; v_gene: TRBV18; j_gene: TRBJ2-5; CDR3aa: CASSLLAGGLQETQYF; CDR3nt: TGTGCCAGCTCACTTCTAGCGGGGGGCCTCCAAGAGACCCAGTACTTC
len: 13; d_gene: TRBD1; v_gene: TRBV11-2; j_gene: TRBJ2-7; CDR3aa: CASSFGTEGEQYF; CDR3nt: TGTGCCAGCAGCTTCGGGACAGAGGGCGAGCAGTACTTC
len: 14; d_gene: NA; v_gene: TRBV7-9; j_gene: TRBJ2-2; CDR3aa: CASSFDREGGELFF; CDR3nt: TGTGCCAGCAGCTTCGACCGAGAGGGCGGGGAGCTGTTTTTT
len: 18; d_gene: NA; v_gene: TRBV7-2; j_gene: TRBJ2-2; CDR3aa: CASSLKARGGAYTGELFF; CDR3nt: TGTGCCAGCAGCTTGAAAGCGAGGGGGGGCGCGTACACCGGGGAGCTGTTTTTT
len: 12; d_gene: NA; v_gene: TRBV27; j_gene: TRBJ2-2; CDR3aa: CASSSLSGELFF; CDR3nt: TGTGCCAGCAGTTCCCTGTCCGGGGAGCTGTTTTTT
len: 12; d_gene: TRBD1; v_gene: TRBV5-6; j_gene: TRBJ2-3; CDR3aa: CASSYRGDTQYF; CDR3nt: TGTGCCAGCAGCTACAGGGGGGATACGCAGTATTTT
len: 18; d_gene: TRBD2; v_gene: TRBV7-3; j_gene: TRBJ2-2; CDR3aa: CASSPVLAGGVLTGELFF; CDR3nt: TGTGCCAGCAGCCCCGTTTTGGCGGGGGGGGTCTTGACCGGGGAGCTGTTTTTT
len: 14; d_gene: NA; v_gene: TRBV9; j_gene: TRBJ1-5; CDR3aa: CASSPEGGNQPQHF; CDR3nt: TGTGCCAGCAGCCCAGAGGGGGGGAATCAGCCCCAGCATTTT
len: 10; d_gene: NA; v_gene: TRBV4-2; j_gene: TRBJ1-1; CDR3aa: CASRDTEAFF; CDR3nt: TGTGCCAGCCGGGACACTGAAGCTTTCTTT
len: 15; d_gene: NA; v_gene: TRBV6-5; j_gene: TRBJ1-1; CDR3aa: CASSPGAGPNTEAFF; CDR3nt: TGTGCCAGCAGTCCTGGTGCGGGACCGAACACTGAAGCTTTCTTT
len: 15; d_gene: NA; v_gene: TRBV25-1; j_gene: TRBJ2-7; CDR3aa: CASSGGGPQGGEQYF; CDR3nt: TGTGCCAGCAGTGGGGGGGGACCCCAAGGGGGCGAGCAGTACTTC
len: 16; d_gene: NA; v_gene: TRBV7-2; j_gene: TRBJ1-1; CDR3aa: CASSLESYGENTEAFF; CDR3nt: TGTGCCAGCAGCTTAGAGTCTTACGGGGAGAACACTGAAGCTTTCTTT
len: 15; d_gene: NA; v_gene: TRBV5-4; j_gene: TRBJ2-5; CDR3aa: CASSSETGRGKTQYF; CDR3nt: TGTGCCAGCAGCTCGGAGACGGGGCGGGGAAAGACCCAGTACTTC
len: 14; d_gene: NA; v_gene: TRBV6-5; j_gene: TRBJ1-2; CDR3aa: CASSYSAGNYGYTF; CDR3nt: TGTGCCAGCAGTTACTCAGCCGGGAACTATGGCTACACCTTC
len: 15; d_gene: NA; v_gene: TRBV5-1; j_gene: TRBJ2-2; CDR3aa: CASSLEGPGTGELFF; CDR3nt: TGCGCCAGCAGCTTGGAAGGTCCGGGAACCGGGGAGCTGTTTTTT
len: 14; d_gene: NA; v_gene: TRBV30; j_gene: TRBJ1-4; CDR3aa: CAWSSGATNEKLFF; CDR3nt: TGTGCCTGGAGTTCAGGGGCAACTAATGAAAAACTGTTTTTT
len: 12; d_gene: NA; v_gene: TRBV19; j_gene: TRBJ2-5; CDR3aa: CASSIRGGTQYF; CDR3nt: TGTGCCAGTAGTATACGGGGTGGGACCCAGTACTTC
len: 16; d_gene: TRBD2; v_gene: TRBV5-1; j_gene: TRBJ2-7; CDR3aa: CASSLVFGLALDEQYF; CDR3nt: TGCGCCAGCAGCTTGGTCTTTGGACTAGCGTTAGACGAGCAGTACTTC
len: 15; d_gene: NA; v_gene: TRBV4-1; j_gene: TRBJ2-7; CDR3aa: CASSLLERGSYEQYF; CDR3nt: TGCGCCAGCAGCCTTCTGGAAAGGGGGTCCTACGAGCAGTACTTC
len: 14; d_gene: TRBD2; v_gene: TRBV5-6; j_gene: TRBJ2-1; CDR3aa: CASSLPGGSNEQFF; CDR3nt: TGTGCCAGCAGCTTGCCCGGGGGGAGTAATGAGCAGTTCTTC
len: 14; d_gene: TRBD1; v_gene: TRBV15; j_gene: TRBJ1-2; CDR3aa: CATSSRQGKRGYTF; CDR3nt: TGTGCCACCAGCAGCCGACAGGGTAAACGCGGCTACACCTTC
len: 14; d_gene: NA; v_gene: TRBV19; j_gene: TRBJ1-1; CDR3aa: CASSIGQINTEAFF; CDR3nt: TGTGCCAGTAGTATTGGGCAGATAAACACTGAAGCTTTCTTT
len: 13; d_gene: TRBD1; v_gene: TRBV29-1; j_gene: TRBJ2-1; CDR3aa: CSAAGTAYNEQFF; CDR3nt: TGCAGCGCCGCCGGGACAGCCTACAATGAGCAGTTCTTC
len: 15; d_gene: NA; v_gene: TRBV9; j_gene: TRBJ2-7; CDR3aa: CASSVDGGSSYEQYF; CDR3nt: TGTGCCAGCAGCGTAGACGGGGGTAGCTCCTACGAGCAGTACTTC
len: 13; d_gene: NA; v_gene: TRBV4-1; j_gene: TRBJ1-3; CDR3aa: CASSQGDRNTIYF; CDR3nt: TGCGCCAGCAGCCAAGGAGACAGAAACACCATATATTTT
len: 14; d_gene: TRBD1; v_gene: TRBV6-5; j_gene: TRBJ2-7; CDR3aa: CASSYGDSAYEQYF; CDR3nt: TGTGCCAGCAGTTACGGGGACAGCGCCTACGAGCAGTACTTC
len: 16; d_gene: NA; v_gene: TRBV4-1; j_gene: TRBJ1-6; CDR3aa: CASSQAFARDDSPLHF; CDR3nt: TGCGCCAGCAGCCAAGCGTTCGCCAGGGATGATTCACCCCTCCACTTT
len: 17; d_gene: TRBD1; v_gene: TRBV9; j_gene: TRBJ2-1; CDR3aa: CASSDGGTGTDNNEQFF; CDR3nt: TGTGCCAGCAGCGATGGAGGAACCGGGACAGATAACAATGAGCAGTTCTTC
len: 14; d_gene: TRBD2; v_gene: TRBV6-5; j_gene: TRBJ2-1; CDR3aa: CATRGASGGHSAFF; CDR3nt: TGTGCCACCCGAGGGGCTAGCGGGGGGCACTCCGCGTTCTTC
len: 16; d_gene: NA; v_gene: TRBV7-2; j_gene: TRBJ1-2; CDR3aa: CASSLGPFRANYGYTF; CDR3nt: TGTGCCAGCAGCTTAGGTCCCTTCAGGGCTAACTATGGCTACACCTTC
len: 12; d_gene: NA; v_gene: TRBV6-1; j_gene: TRBJ1-1; CDR3aa: CASNLLNTEAFF; CDR3nt: TGTGCCAGCAATCTTCTGAACACTGAAGCTTTCTTT
len: 12; d_gene: NA; v_gene: TRBV7-9; j_gene: TRBJ1-1; CDR3aa: CASSSRFTEAFF; CDR3nt: TGTGCCAGCAGCTCCAGGTTTACTGAAGCTTTCTTT
len: 15; d_gene: TRBD1; v_gene: TRBV2; j_gene: TRBJ1-2; CDR3aa: CASRAQTGGIDGYTF; CDR3nt: TGTGCCAGCAGGGCTCAGACAGGGGGCATTGATGGCTACACCTTC
len: 16; d_gene: TRBD2; v_gene: TRBV7-3; j_gene: TRBJ2-5; CDR3aa: CASSLNSGGGQETQYF; CDR3nt: TGTGCCAGCAGCTTGAATAGCGGGGGGGGGCAAGAGACCCAGTACTTC
len: 12; d_gene: NA; v_gene: TRBV15; j_gene: TRBJ2-3; CDR3aa: CATSGATDTQYF; CDR3nt: TGTGCCACCAGCGGGGCCACAGATACGCAGTATTTT
len: 14; d_gene: NA; v_gene: TRBV6-5; j_gene: TRBJ1-1; CDR3aa: CASSTRGGYTEAFF; CDR3nt: TGTGCCAGCAGTACCCGTGGGGGGTACACTGAAGCTTTCTTT
len: 14; d_gene: TRBD1; v_gene: TRBV18; j_gene: TRBJ1-6; CDR3aa: CASSQGQGDSPLHF; CDR3nt: TGTGCCAGCTCACAGGGACAGGGGGACTCACCCCTCCACTTT
len: 15; d_gene: TRBD2; v_gene: TRBV7-3; j_gene: TRBJ2-1; CDR3aa: CASSPTGGSYNEQFF; CDR3nt: TGTGCCAGCAGCCCCACGGGGGGTTCTTACAATGAGCAGTTCTTC
len: 12; d_gene: NA; v_gene: TRBV5-1; j_gene: TRBJ2-5; CDR3aa: CASKDSQETQYF; CDR3nt: TGCGCCAGCAAGGACAGTCAAGAGACCCAGTACTTC
len: 13; d_gene: NA; v_gene: TRBV5-6; j_gene: TRBJ1-6; CDR3aa: CASSQGYNSPLHF; CDR3nt: TGTGCCAGCAGTCAGGGATATAATTCACCCCTCCACTTT
len: 13; d_gene: NA; v_gene: TRBV9; j_gene: TRBJ2-4; CDR3aa: CASSVEGGVIQYF; CDR3nt: TGTGCCAGCAGCGTAGAGGGAGGTGTCATTCAGTACTTC
len: 16; d_gene: NA; v_gene: TRBV6-5; j_gene: TRBJ1-6; CDR3aa: CASSYSHPGSPSPLHF; CDR3nt: TGTGCCAGCAGTTACTCGCATCCGGGATCCCCTTCACCCCTCCACTTT
len: 12; d_gene: NA; v_gene: TRBV6-6; j_gene: TRBJ2-1; CDR3aa: CASKTAYNEQFF; CDR3nt: TGTGCCAGCAAGACAGCCTACAATGAGCAGTTCTTC